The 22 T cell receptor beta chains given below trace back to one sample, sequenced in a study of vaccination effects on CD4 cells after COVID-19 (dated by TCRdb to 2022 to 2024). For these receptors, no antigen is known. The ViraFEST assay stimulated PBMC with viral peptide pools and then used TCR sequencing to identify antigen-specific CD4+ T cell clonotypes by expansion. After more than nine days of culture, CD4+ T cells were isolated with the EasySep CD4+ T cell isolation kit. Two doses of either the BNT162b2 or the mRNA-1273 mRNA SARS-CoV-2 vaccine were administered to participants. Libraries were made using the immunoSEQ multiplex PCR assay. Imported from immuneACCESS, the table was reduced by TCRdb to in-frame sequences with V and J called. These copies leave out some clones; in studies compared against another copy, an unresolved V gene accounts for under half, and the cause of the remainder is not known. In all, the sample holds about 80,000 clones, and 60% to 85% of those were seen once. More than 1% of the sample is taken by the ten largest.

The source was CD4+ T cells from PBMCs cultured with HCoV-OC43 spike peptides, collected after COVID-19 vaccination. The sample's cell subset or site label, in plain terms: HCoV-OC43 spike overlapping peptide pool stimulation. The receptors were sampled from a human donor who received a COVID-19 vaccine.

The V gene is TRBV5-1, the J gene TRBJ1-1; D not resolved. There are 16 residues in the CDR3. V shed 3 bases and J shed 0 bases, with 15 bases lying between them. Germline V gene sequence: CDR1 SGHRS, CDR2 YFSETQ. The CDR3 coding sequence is TGCGCCAGCAGCTCTGGGCCAGTTGGGGTGAACACTGAAGCTTTCTTT. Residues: CASSSGPVGVNTEAFF.

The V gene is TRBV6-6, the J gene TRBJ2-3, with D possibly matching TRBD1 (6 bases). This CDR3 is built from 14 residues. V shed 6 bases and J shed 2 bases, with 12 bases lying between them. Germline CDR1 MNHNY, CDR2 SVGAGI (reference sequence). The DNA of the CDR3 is TGTGCCAGCAGGCTTGACAGGAACACAGATACGCAGTATTTT. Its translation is CASRLDRNTDTQYF.

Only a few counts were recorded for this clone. The CDR3 nucleotides are TGCGCCAGCAGCTTGGACGGCGGACTGTACACAGATACGCAGTATTTT. It encodes CASSLDGGLYTDTQYF. The chain joins TRBV5-1 to TRBJ2-3; weak D call: TRBD2 (5 bases). Germline V gives CDR1 SGHRS, CDR2 YFSETQ. The CDR3 runs to 16 residues. Trimming pared 0 bases from V and 2 bases from J, leaving 13 bases between.

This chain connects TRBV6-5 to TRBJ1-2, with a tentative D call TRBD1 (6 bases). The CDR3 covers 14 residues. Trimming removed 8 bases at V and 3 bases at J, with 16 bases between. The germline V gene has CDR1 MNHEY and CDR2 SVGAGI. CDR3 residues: CASWARGVHYGYTF. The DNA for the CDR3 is TGTGCCAGCTGGGCCAGGGGAGTTCACTATGGCTACACCTTC.

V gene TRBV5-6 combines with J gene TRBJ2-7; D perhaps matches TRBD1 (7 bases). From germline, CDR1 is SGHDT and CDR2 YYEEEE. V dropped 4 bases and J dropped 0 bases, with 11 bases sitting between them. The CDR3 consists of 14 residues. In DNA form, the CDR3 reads TGTGCCAGCAGCCAGGGGGGAGGCTCCTACGAGCAGTACGTC. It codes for CASSQGGGSYEQYV.

For the CDR3, the DNA is TGTGCCAGCAGCCGCACCGGGACAGGGCAGCAGCCCCAGCATTTT. Amino acids: CASSRTGTGQQPQHF. The chain joins TRBV3-1 (or the pseudogene TRBV3-2) to TRBJ1-5; TRBD1 matches 9 bases. Germline CDR1 LGHDT, CDR2 YNNKEL (reference sequence). V lost 4 bases, J lost 7 bases, and 8 bases stayed unmatched. The CDR3 has 15 amino acids.

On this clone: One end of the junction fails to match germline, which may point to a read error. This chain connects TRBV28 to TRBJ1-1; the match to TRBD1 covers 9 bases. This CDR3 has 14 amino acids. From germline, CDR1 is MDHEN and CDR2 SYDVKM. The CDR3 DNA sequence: TGTGCCAGCACTTTACCGGGACAGGGAATTAAAGCTTTCTTT. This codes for CASTLPGQGIKAFF.

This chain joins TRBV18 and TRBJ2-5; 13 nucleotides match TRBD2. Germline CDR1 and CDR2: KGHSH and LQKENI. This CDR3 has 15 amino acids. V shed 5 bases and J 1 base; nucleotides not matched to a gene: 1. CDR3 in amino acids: CASSGLAGAQETQYF. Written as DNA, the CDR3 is TGTGCCAGCTCAGGACTAGCGGGGGCCCAAGAGACCCAGTACTTC.

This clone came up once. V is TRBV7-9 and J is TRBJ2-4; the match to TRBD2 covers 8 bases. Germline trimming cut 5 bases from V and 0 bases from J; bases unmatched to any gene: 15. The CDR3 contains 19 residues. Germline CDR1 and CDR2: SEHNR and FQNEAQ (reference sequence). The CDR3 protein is CASSHSVGGGPLAKNIQYF. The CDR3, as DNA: TGTGCCAGCAGCCACAGCGTCGGGGGGGGGCCCTTAGCCAAAAACATTCAGTACTTC.

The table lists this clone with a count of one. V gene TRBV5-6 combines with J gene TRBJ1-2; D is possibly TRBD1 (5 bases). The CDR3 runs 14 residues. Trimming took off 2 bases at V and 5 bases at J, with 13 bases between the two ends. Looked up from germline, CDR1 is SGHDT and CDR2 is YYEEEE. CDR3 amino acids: CASSLAGRGYGYTF. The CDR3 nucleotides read TGTGCCAGCAGCTTAGCGGGGCGGGGGTATGGCTACACCTTC. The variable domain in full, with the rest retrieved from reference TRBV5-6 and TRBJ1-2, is DAGVTQSPTHLIKTRGQQVTLRCSPKSGHDTVSWYQQALGQGPQFIFQYYEEEERQRGNFPDRFSGHQFPNYSSELNVNALLLGDSALYLCASSLAGRGYGYTFGSGTRLTVV.

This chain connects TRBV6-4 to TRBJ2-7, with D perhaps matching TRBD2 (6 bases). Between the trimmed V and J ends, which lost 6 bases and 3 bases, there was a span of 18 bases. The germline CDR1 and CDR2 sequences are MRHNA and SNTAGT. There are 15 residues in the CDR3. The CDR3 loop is CASRPEGRDCYEQYV. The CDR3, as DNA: TGTGCCAGCAGACCGGAGGGCAGGGACTGCTACGAGCAGTACGTC.

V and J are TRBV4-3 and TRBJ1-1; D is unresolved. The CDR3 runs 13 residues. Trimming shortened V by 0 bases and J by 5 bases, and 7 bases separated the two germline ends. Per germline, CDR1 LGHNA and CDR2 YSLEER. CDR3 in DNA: TGCGCCAGCAGCCAAGATCGCCTGACTGAAGCTTTCTTT. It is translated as CASSQDRLTEAFF.

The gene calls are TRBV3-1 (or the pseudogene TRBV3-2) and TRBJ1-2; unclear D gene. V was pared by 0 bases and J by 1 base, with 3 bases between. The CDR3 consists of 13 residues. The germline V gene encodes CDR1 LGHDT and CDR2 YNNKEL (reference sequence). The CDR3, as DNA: TGTGCCAGCAGCCAAGATTTTAACTATGGCTACACCTTC. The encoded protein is CASSQDFNYGYTF.

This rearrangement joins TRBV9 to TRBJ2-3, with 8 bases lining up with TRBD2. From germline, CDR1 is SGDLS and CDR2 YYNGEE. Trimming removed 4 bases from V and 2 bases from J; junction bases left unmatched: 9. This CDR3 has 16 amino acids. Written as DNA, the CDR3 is TGTGCCAGCAGCTACCAGCGGGGGTACCCCACAGATACGCAGTATTTT. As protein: CASSYQRGYPTDTQYF.

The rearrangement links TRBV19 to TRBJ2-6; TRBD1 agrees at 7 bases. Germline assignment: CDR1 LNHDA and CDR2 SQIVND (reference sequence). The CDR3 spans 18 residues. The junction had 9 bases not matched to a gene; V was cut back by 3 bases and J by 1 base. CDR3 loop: CASSIRWQGDSGANVLTF. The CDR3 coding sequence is TGTGCCAGTAGTATCCGTTGGCAGGGGGATTCTGGGGCCAACGTCCTGACTTTC.

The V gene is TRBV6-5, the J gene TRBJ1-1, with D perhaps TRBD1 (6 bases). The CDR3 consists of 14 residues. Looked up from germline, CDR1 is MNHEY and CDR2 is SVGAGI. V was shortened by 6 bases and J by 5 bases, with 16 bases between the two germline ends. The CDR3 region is CASSPLGGETEAFF. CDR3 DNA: TGTGCCAGCAGCCCCCTAGGGGGTGAGACTGAAGCTTTCTTT.

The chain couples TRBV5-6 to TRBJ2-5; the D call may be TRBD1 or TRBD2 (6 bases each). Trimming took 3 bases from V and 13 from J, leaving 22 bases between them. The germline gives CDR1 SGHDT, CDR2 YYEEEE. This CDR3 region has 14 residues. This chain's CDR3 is CASSYRDLVGAPYF. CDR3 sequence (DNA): TGTGCCAGCAGCTACAGGGACTTAGTGGGGGCCCCGTACTTC. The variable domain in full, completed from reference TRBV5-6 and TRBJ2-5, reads DAGVTQSPTHLIKTRGQQVTLRCSPKSGHDTVSWYQQALGQGPQFIFQYYEEEERQRGNFPDRFSGHQFPNYSSELNVNALLLGDSALYLCASSYRDLVGAPYFGPGTRLLVL.

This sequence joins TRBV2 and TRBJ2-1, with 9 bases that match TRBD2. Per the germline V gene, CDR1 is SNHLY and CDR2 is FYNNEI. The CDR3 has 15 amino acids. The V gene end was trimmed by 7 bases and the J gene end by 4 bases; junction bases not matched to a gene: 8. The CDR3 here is CASKRLAAGYNEQFF. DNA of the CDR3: TGTGCCAGCAAGCGACTAGCGGCGGGTTACAATGAGCAGTTCTTC.

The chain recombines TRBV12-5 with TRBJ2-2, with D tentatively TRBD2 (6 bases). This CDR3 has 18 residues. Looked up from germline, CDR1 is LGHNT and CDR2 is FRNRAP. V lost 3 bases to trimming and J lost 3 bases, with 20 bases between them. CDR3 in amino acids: CASGFLPDGRGDTGELFF. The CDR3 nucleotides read TGTGCTAGTGGTTTTCTCCCTGACGGGAGAGGGGACACCGGGGAGCTGTTTTTT. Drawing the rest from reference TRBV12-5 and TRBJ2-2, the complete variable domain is DARVTQTPRHKVTEMGQEVTMRCQPILGHNTVFWYRQTMMQGLELLAYFRNRAPLDDSGMPKDRFSAEMPDATLATLKIQPSEPRDSAVYFCASGFLPDGRGDTGELFFGEGSRLTVL.

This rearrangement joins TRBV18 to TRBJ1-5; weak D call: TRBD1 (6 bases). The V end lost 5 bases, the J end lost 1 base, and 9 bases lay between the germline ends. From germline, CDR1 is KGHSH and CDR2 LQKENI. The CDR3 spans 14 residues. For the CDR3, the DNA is TGTGCCAGCTCAGGACAGCCGAGCAATCAGCCCCAGCATTTT. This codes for CASSGQPSNQPQHF.

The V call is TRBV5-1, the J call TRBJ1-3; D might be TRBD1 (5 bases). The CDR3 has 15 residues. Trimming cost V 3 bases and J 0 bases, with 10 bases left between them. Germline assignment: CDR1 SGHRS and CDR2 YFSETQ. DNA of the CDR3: TGCGCCAGCAGCTGGGACGGGTACTCTGGAAACACCATATATTTT. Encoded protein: CASSWDGYSGNTIYF.

The CDR3 protein is CASSLASGTGGVFRFF. For the CDR3, the DNA is TGTGCCAGCAGCTTAGCATCGGGGACAGGGGGCGTATTTCGGTTCTTC. The chain couples TRBV7-8 to TRBJ2-1; 12 bases are a match to TRBD1. This CDR3 spans 16 amino acids. From germline, CDR1 is SGHVS and CDR2 FQNEAQ. With V trimmed by 0 bases and J by 15 bases, 12 bases remained unmatched. The complete variable domain, with remaining parts taken from reference TRBV7-8 and TRBJ2-1, reads GAGVSQSPRYKVAKRGQDVALRCDPISGHVSLFWYQQALGQGPEFLTYFQNEAQLDKSGLPSDRFFAERPEGSVSTLKIQRTQQEDSAVYLCASSLASGTGGVFRFFGPGTRLTVL.